Listed here are 25 T cell receptor beta chains from one sample, sequenced in a study of blood T cell repertoires in COVID-19. Using immunoSEQ multiplex PCR, the repertoire was profiled, and TCRdb retains in-frame clones only, with some absent. The sample carries roughly 250,000 clones, around nine tenths recorded once. Sequenced: peripheral blood. The receptors shown here come from a woman aged 40 to 55 who had recovered from COVID-19.

The chain carries TRBV2 and TRBJ1-2; maybe TRBD1 (5 bases). The V gene's germline CDR1 is SNHLY and CDR2 FYNNEI. The CDR3 length is 15 residues. V lost 7 bases to trimming and J lost 1 base, with 16 bases between them. CDR3 nucleotides: TGTGCCAGCACCCCGCTTTCCCAGGGTAACTATGGCTACACCTTC. Translated, it gives CASTPLSQGNYGYTF. Using reference TRBV2 and TRBJ1-2 for the parts outside the CDR3, the full variable domain is EPEVTQTPSHQVTQMGQEVILRCVPISNHLYFYWYRQILGQKVEFLVSFYNNEISEKSEIFDDQFSVERPDGSNFTLKIRSTKLEDSAMYFCASTPLSQGNYGYTFGSGTRLTVV.

This rearrangement joins TRBV9 to TRBJ2-2; perhaps TRBD1 as D (6 bases). The ends were cut back, 3 bases at V and 3 bases at J, with 18 bases in the middle. The CDR3 runs to 17 residues. In germline, CDR1 is SGDLS, CDR2 YYNGEE. The CDR3 DNA follows: TGTGCCAGCAGCGACAACTCAAGGGGGTTGGACACCGGGGAGCTGTTTTTT. It codes for CASSDNSRGLDTGELFF.

The genes are TRBV5-6 and TRBJ2-5; 7 bases agree with TRBD1. The length of the CDR3 is 13 residues. Germline trimming cut 4 bases from V and 4 bases from J; bases unmatched to any gene: 4. In germline, CDR1 is SGHDT, CDR2 YYEEEE. The CDR3 DNA sequence: TGTGCCAGCAGCGCTCAGGGGGTAGAGACCCAGTACTTC. Translation: CASSAQGVETQYF.

The J gene is TRBJ2-2, the V gene TRBV28, with 7 bases that match TRBD1. The CDR3 totals 15 residues. The V segment lost 5 bases and the J segment 5 bases; nucleotides outside the gene matches: 8. Looked up from germline, CDR1 is MDHEN and CDR2 is SYDVKM. CDR3 bases: TGTGCCAGCAGTCAAGACAGGGTGGTGACCGGGGAGCTGTTTTTT. Its protein is CASSQDRVVTGELFF.

This chain links TRBV29-1 with TRBJ1-1, with 9 bases identical to TRBD1. The CDR3 spans 13 residues. Germline CDR1 reads SQVTM; CDR2 reads ANQGSEA. Germline trimming cut 6 bases from V and 6 bases from J; bases unmatched to any gene: 8. CDR3 protein: CSVRQGGGAEAFF. The CDR3 bases are TGCAGCGTCCGACAGGGGGGGGGCGCTGAAGCTTTCTTT.

The chain couples TRBV19 to TRBJ1-2; D unclear. The V end lost 1 base, the J end lost 2 bases, and 8 bases lay between the germline ends. CDR1 and CDR2 (germline): LNHDA, SQIVND (reference sequence). This CDR3 region has 14 residues. The DNA of the CDR3 is TGTGCCAGTAGTATAGCGTGGCAAAACTATGGCTACACCTTC. It yields the protein CASSIAWQNYGYTF.

The CDR3 is CASRPGTGANTEAFF. DNA for the CDR3: TGTGCCAGTAGACCCGGGACAGGGGCGAACACTGAAGCTTTCTTT. The chain recombines TRBV19 with TRBJ1-1; TRBD1 aligns across 10 bases. This CDR3 spans 15 amino acids. With 6 bases clipped from V and 1 base from J, the junction kept 5 bases outside the gene matches. Germline V gene lookup returns CDR1 LNHDA and CDR2 SQIVND (reference sequence).

This clone was seen a single time. The rearrangement uses TRBV27 and TRBJ1-2; maybe TRBD1 (5 bases). Trimming left V 3 bases short and J 0 bases short, with 17 bases between. CDR1 MNHEY and CDR2 SMNVEV come from the germline V gene (reference sequence). This CDR3 is built from 17 residues. Written as DNA, the CDR3 is TGTGCCAGCAGTTTCAGGGTTGGGGTAATGTCTAACTATGGCTACACCTTC. Encoded protein: CASSFRVGVMSNYGYTF.

V gene TRBV5-4 combines with J gene TRBJ1-6; D might be TRBD1 (5 bases). Germline CDR1 SGHNT, CDR2 YYREEE (reference sequence). Trimming stripped 4 bases from V and 6 bases from J, with 14 bases between. CDR3 length: 15 amino acids. CDR3 nucleotides: TGTGCCAGCAGCCTGTTGGGCAGGGTTAATTCACCCCTCCACTTT. As protein: CASSLLGRVNSPLHF.

This clone has only one observation. The chain carries TRBV5-4 and TRBJ2-5; TRBD1 matches at 8 bases. The CDR3 is 14 amino acids. V dropped 5 bases and J dropped 1; count of bases not matched to a gene: 4. Looked up from germline, CDR1 is SGHNT and CDR2 is YYREEE (reference sequence). CDR3 DNA sequence: TGTGCCAGCAGGCCAGACAGGGGCCAAGAGACCCAGTACTTC. This translates into CASRPDRGQETQYF.

The rearrangement uses TRBV30 and TRBJ1-4; 8 bases align to TRBD1. The V gene end was trimmed by 0 bases and the J gene end by 8 bases; junction bases not matched to a gene: 8. The CDR3 is 15 amino acids. CDR1 is GTSNPN and CDR2 is SVGIG in the germline V gene (reference sequence). CDR3 nucleotide sequence: TGTGCCTGGAGTGTCGGATGGACAGGGCTCGAAAAACTGTTTTTT. Amino acid sequence: CAWSVGWTGLEKLFF.

This sequence joins TRBV11-1 and TRBJ2-2, with no clear D. V dropped 2 bases and J dropped 5 bases, with 12 bases sitting between them. The germline gives CDR1 SGHAT, CDR2 FQDESV (reference sequence). CDR3 length equals 15 residues. CDR3 nucleotide sequence: TGTGCCAGCAGCTTAATGTGGGCCCTTACCGGGGAGCTGTTTTTT. This encodes CASSLMWALTGELFF.

The chain couples TRBV18 to TRBJ1-5; a possible D gene is TRBD1 (5 bases). Germline CDR1 KGHSH, CDR2 LQKENI. CDR3 length: 14 residues. Trimming stripped 5 bases from V and 1 base from J, with 9 bases between. CDR3 sequence reads: CASSKQESNQPQHF. The CDR3 DNA sequence: TGTGCCAGCTCAAAACAGGAAAGCAATCAGCCCCAGCATTTT.

This clone appeared once. The V and J genes are TRBV18 and TRBJ1-2; D ambiguous. Germline values: CDR1 KGHSH, CDR2 LQKENI. V lost 6 bases to trimming and J lost 5 bases, with 13 bases between them. The CDR3 is 13 amino acids. The CDR3: CASSLNERYGYTF. CDR3 bases: TGTGCCAGCTCCCTTAACGAGAGATATGGCTACACCTTC.

The V call is TRBV7-6, the J call TRBJ2-7, with a weak D call TRBD2 (6 bases). V lost 0 bases and J 7 bases, leaving 16 bases between the germline ends. This CDR3 has 15 amino acids. Germline values: CDR1 SGHVS, CDR2 FNYEAQ. Here the CDR3 reads CASSLAGGVPIEQYF. The CDR3, as DNA: TGTGCCAGCAGCTTAGCTGGCGGGGTCCCGATAGAGCAGTACTTC.

The chain couples TRBV24-1 to TRBJ2-1; tentative D call: TRBD2 (6 bases). This CDR3 contains 13 residues. The germline gives CDR1 KGHDR, CDR2 SFDVKD. V dropped 8 bases and J dropped 2 bases, with 9 bases sitting between them. The CDR3 spells CATMGGAYNEQFF. The DNA for the CDR3 is TGTGCCACCATGGGGGGAGCCTACAATGAGCAGTTCTTC.

V gene TRBV29-1 combines with J gene TRBJ1-1, with D perhaps TRBD1 (5 bases). Looked up from germline, CDR1 is SQVTM and CDR2 is ANQGSEA. Trimming shortened V by 7 bases and J by 3 bases, and 21 bases separated the two germline ends. The CDR3 is 15 residues long. Here the CDR3 reads CSAGYESWGDTEAFF. The CDR3 coding sequence is TGCAGCGCGGGGTACGAATCGTGGGGGGACACTGAAGCTTTCTTT. The full variable domain, rest sourced from reference TRBV29-1 and TRBJ1-1, is SAVISQKPSRDICQRGTSLTIQCQVDSQVTMMFWYRQQPGQSLTLIATANQGSEATYESGFVIDKFPISRPNLTFSTLTVSNMSPEDSSIYLCSAGYESWGDTEAFFGQGTRLTVV.

This sequence joins TRBV18 and TRBJ1-2; 8 bases are shared with TRBD1. Germline V gene sequence: CDR1 KGHSH, CDR2 LQKENI. The CDR3 is 16 amino acids. Losses at the gene ends were 3 bases for V and 4 bases for J; bases not matched to a gene: 10. CDR3: CASSPTKDRVTYGYTF. CDR3 bases: TGTGCCAGCTCACCTACCAAGGACAGGGTTACCTATGGCTACACCTTC.

V gene TRBV7-2 combines with J gene TRBJ2-4, with 12 bases fitting TRBD2. V lost 2 bases to trimming and J lost 9 bases; unmatched junction nucleotides: 5. Germline values: CDR1 SGHTA, CDR2 FQGNSA. This CDR3 has 15 amino acids. In nucleotides, the CDR3 is TGTGCCAGCAGCTTACCTAGCGGGGGGGCCAGCATTCAGTACTTC. This gives the protein CASSLPSGGASIQYF.

The gene calls are TRBV19 and TRBJ2-3; 12 bases fit TRBD2. CDR3 length equals 17 residues. Per the germline V gene, CDR1 is LNHDA and CDR2 is SQIVND (reference sequence). Trimming removed 5 bases from V and 0 bases from J; junction bases left unmatched: 6. The CDR3 reads CASSAPGLAGSTDTQYF. The CDR3 coding sequence is TGTGCCAGTAGTGCCCCGGGACTAGCGGGTAGCACAGATACGCAGTATTTT.

The rearrangement links TRBV28 to TRBJ1-2, with 10 bases fitting TRBD1. V shed 3 bases, J shed 10 bases, and the junction held 11 bases outside the gene matches. Germline CDR1 MDHEN, CDR2 SYDVKM. CDR3 size: 15 residues. The CDR3 loop is CASSFLDRGPPLYTF. CDR3 DNA: TGTGCCAGCAGTTTCCTCGACAGGGGGCCACCCCTCTACACCTTC.

The chain couples TRBV6-4 to TRBJ2-3; weak D call: TRBD2 (6 bases). CDR1 is MRHNA and CDR2 is SNTAGT in the germline V gene. The germline V and J ends were trimmed by 9 bases and 2 bases, with 12 bases remaining between them. The CDR3 covers 13 residues. In DNA form, the CDR3 reads TGTGCCAGACCGGGACTCCCCACAGATACGCAGTATTTT. Amino acid sequence: CARPGLPTDTQYF.

V is TRBV7-3 and J is TRBJ2-5; possibly TRBD2 for D (5 bases). There are 13 residues in the CDR3. CDR1 and CDR2 from the germline V gene are SGHTA and FQGTGA. Trimming shortened V by 5 bases and J by 2 bases, and 9 bases separated the two germline ends. The CDR3: CASSLTIQETQYF. DNA for the CDR3: TGTGCCAGCAGCCTGACTATACAAGAGACCCAGTACTTC.

The chain uses TRBV3-1 (or the pseudogene TRBV3-2) and TRBJ2-3, with no clear D. This CDR3 comprises 12 residues. Trimming shortened V by 3 bases and J by 7 bases, and 8 bases separated the two germline ends. Germline assignment: CDR1 LGHDT and CDR2 YNNKEL (reference sequence). The CDR3 DNA sequence: TGTGCCAGCAGCCAGGCCAGGTATACGCAGTATTTT. It codes for CASSQARYTQYF.

This clone was recorded once. The chain couples TRBV19 to TRBJ1-2, with D possibly matching TRBD1 (5 bases). The V end lost 3 bases, the J end lost 8 bases, and 19 bases lay between the germline ends. This CDR3 is 15 amino acids long. The germline V gene has CDR1 LNHDA and CDR2 SQIVND (reference sequence). The CDR3 bases are TGTGCCAGTAGTATCCCCGACAGAGAAATCCGGGGCTACACCTTC. Its protein product is CASSIPDREIRGYTF.